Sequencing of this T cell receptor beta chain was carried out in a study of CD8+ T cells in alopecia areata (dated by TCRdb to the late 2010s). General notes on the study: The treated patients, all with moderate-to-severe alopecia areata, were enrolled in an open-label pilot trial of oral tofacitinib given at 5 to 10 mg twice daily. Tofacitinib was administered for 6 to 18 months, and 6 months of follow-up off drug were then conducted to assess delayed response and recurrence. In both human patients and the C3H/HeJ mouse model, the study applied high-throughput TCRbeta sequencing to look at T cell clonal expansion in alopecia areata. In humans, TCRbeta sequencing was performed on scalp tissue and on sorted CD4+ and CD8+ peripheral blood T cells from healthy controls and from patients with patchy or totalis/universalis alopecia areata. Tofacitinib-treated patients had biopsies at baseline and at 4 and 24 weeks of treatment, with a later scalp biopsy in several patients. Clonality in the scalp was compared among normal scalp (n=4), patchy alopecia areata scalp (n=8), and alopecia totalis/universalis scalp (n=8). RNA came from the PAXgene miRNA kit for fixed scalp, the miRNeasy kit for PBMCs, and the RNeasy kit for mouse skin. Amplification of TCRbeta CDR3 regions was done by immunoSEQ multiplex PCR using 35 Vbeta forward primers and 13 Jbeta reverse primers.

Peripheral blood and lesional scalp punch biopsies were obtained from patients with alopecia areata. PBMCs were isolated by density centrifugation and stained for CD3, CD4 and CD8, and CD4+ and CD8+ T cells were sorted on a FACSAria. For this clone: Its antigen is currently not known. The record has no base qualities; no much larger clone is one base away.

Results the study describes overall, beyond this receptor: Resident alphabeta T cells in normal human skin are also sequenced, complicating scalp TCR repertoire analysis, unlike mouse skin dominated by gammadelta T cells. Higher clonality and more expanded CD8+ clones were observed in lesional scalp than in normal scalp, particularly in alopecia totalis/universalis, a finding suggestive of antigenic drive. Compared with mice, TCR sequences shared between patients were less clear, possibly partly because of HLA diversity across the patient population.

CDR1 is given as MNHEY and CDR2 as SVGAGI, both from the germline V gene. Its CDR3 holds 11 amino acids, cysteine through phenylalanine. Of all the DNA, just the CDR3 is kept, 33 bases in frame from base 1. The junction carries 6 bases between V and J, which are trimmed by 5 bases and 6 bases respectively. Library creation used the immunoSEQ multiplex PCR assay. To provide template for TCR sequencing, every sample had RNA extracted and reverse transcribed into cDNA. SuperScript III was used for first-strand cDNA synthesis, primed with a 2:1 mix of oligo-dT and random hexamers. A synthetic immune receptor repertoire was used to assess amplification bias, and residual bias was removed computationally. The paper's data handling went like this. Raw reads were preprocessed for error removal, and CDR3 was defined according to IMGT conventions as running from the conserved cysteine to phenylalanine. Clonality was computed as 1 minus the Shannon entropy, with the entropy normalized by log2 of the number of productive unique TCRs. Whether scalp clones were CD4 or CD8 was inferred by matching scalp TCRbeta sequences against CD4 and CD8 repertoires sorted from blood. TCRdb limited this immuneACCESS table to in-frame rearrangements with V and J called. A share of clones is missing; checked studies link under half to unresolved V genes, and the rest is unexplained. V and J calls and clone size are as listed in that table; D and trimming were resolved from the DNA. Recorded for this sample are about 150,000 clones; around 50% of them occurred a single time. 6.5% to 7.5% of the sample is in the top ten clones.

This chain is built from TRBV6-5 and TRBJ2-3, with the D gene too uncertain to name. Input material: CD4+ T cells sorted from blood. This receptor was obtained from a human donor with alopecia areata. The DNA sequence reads TGTGCCAGCAGTCCGACGGATACGCAGTATTTT. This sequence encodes CASSPTDTQYF.